These 10 T cell receptor beta chains came from one sample sequenced in a study of quantifying T cell responses using KT2 cells. About the research overall: RNA was reverse transcribed with TCR alpha and beta constant-region primers.

The cDNA 3' end received a ligated oligonucleotide with a UMI. First-round PCR used around 4 cycles and beta primers RC1.1 and RC1.2 covering TRBC1 and TRBC2. MiXCR, applied by TCRdb to the UMI-ligation and nested PCR reads, yields one record per CDR3 protein. Among more than 55,000 distinct CDR3 sequences listed, 9% to 15% were seen once. The material sequenced was PBMCs spiked with cells of the T cell clone KT2. These receptors all come from a human donor.

This clonotype was recorded many times. This chain joins TRBV29-1 and TRBJ2-6; 9 bases line up with TRBD1. Unmatched junction bases numbered 3, after V lost 6 bases and J lost 0 bases. Per the germline V gene, CDR1 is SQVTM and CDR2 is ANQGSEA. The CDR3 covers 15 residues. CDR3 DNA: TGCAGCGTCGGGACAGGGACCTCTGGGGCCAACGTCCTGACTTTC. This translates into CSVGTGTSGANVLTF.

This clonotype occurred a few times. J is TRBJ1-5 and V is TRBV29-1; D gene uncertain. CDR3 length: 12 residues. Germline loops: CDR1 SQVTM, CDR2 ANQGSEA. V shed 6 bases and J shed 0 bases, with 6 bases lying between them. CDR3 amino acids: CSVQNSNQPQHF. The CDR3 region has the DNA TGCAGCGTACAGAATAGCAATCAGCCCCAGCATTTT.

The sample holds a few counts of this clonotype. This chain links TRBV29-1 with TRBJ1-4; D remains unclear. This CDR3 contains 13 residues. Looked up from germline, CDR1 is SQVTM and CDR2 is ANQGSEA. Trimming took 6 bases from V and 4 from J, leaving 12 bases between them. CDR3 loop: CSVAKGVNEKLFF. Written as DNA, the CDR3 is TGCAGCGTGGCGAAGGGTGTTAATGAAAAACTGTTTTTT.

This sequence joins TRBV20-1 and TRBJ2-1, with D possibly being TRBD2 (6 bases). Trimming removed 1 base from V and 8 bases from J, with 21 bases in between. This CDR3 contains 16 residues. CDR1 is DFQATT, CDR2 SNEGSKA, per germline (reference sequence). The CDR3, as DNA: TGCAGTGCTAGAGGGGGTTGGAGGAGGGCCGTAGATGAGCAGTTCTTC. This sequence encodes CSARGGWRRAVDEQFF.

This clonotype was counted between two and nine times. The chain carries TRBV9 and TRBJ1-4; no clear D. Trimming cost V 3 bases and J 3 bases, with 12 bases left between them. This CDR3 comprises 15 residues. Germline-derived CDR1 and CDR2 are SGDLS and YYNGEE. CDR3 residues: CASSAYSAANEKLFF. The CDR3 DNA reads as TGTGCCAGCAGCGCCTACAGTGCCGCTAATGAAAAACTGTTTTTT.

V is TRBV11-2 and J is TRBJ2-6; D is ambiguous. V dropped 3 bases and J dropped 1 base, with 10 bases sitting between them. Germline CDR1 reads SGHAT; CDR2 reads FQNNGV. CDR3 length equals 16 residues. The DNA of the CDR3 is TGTGCCAGCAGCTTGCTGAATCAATCTGGGGCCAACGTCCTGACTTTC. The encoded protein is CASSLLNQSGANVLTF.

This clonotype was counted many times. V is TRBV7-9 and J is TRBJ2-7; weak D call: TRBD1 (5 bases). Trimming stripped 5 bases from V and 0 bases from J, with 14 bases between. The CDR3 has 15 amino acids. Germline V gene data show CDR1 as SEHNR and CDR2 as FQNEAQ (reference sequence). The CDR3 region is CASSPVTVTSYEQYF. DNA for the CDR3: TGTGCCAGCAGCCCGGTGACAGTTACCTCCTACGAGCAGTACTTC.

This clonotype was detected only a few times. This sequence joins TRBV7-9 and TRBJ1-1; TRBD1 agrees at 7 bases. Germline V gene data show CDR1 as SEHNR and CDR2 as FQNEAQ (reference sequence). The CDR3 covers 14 residues. Germline trimming cut 4 bases from V and 11 bases from J; bases unmatched to any gene: 13. CDR3 protein: CASSSTETGNMAFF. Here the CDR3 DNA reads TGTGCCAGCAGCTCAACCGAGACAGGGAATATGGCTTTCTTT.

This clonotype has at least ten counts. The chain combines TRBV27 with TRBJ2-6; the match to TRBD1 covers 7 bases. Germline V gives CDR1 MNHEY, CDR2 SMNVEV (reference sequence). The CDR3 consists of 18 residues. The V and J ends lost 5 bases and 0 bases, in that order; junction bases with no gene match: 10. This CDR3 is CASSPLWDSSSGANVLTF. CDR3 coding DNA: TGTGCCAGCAGTCCATTGTGGGACAGTTCCTCTGGGGCCAACGTCCTGACTTTC.

The chain is built from TRBV14 and TRBJ1-5; D gene ambiguous. V gave up 1 base and J gave up 7 bases, with 5 bases separating them. Looked up from germline, CDR1 is SGHDN and CDR2 is FVKESK. The CDR3 extends over 12 amino acids. The CDR3 spells CASSQGGQPQHF. The CDR3 DNA sequence: TGTGCCAGCAGCCAAGGGGGACAGCCCCAGCATTTT.